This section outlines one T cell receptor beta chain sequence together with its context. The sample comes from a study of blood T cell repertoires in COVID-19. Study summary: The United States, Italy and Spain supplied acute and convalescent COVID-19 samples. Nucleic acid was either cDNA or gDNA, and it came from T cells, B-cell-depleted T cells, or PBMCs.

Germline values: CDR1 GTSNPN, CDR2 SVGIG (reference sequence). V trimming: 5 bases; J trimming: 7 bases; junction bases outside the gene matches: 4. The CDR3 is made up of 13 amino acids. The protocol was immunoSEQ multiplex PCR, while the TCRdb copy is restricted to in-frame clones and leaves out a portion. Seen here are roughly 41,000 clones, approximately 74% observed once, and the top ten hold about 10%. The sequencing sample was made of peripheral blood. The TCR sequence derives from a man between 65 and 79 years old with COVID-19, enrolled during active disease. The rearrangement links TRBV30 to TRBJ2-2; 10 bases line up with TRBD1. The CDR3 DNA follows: TGTGCCTGGGACGGGACAGGGGTCGGGGAGCTGTTTTTT. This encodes CAWDGTGVGELFF.